The present entry profiles one TCR beta chain with its context. No antigen is known for it. The sample belongs to a study of beta chain features in type 1 diabetes. Whole-study findings and limits: Type 1 diabetes patients had fewer VDJ junction insertions and more deletions. Across patients, naive, central memory and Treg TCRB repertoires exhibited apparently greater similarity than was observed across healthy donors.

Deletions cut 0 bases from V and 8 bases from J, with 16 bases between. Germline-derived CDR1 and CDR2 are LNHNV and YYDKDF (reference sequence). This CDR3 is built from 16 residues. The entirety of the isolated RNA underwent reverse transcription, so expressed TCRB transcripts were sequenced. Only in-frame clones appear in the TCRdb table, and some are missing; sequencing was by immunoSEQ multiplex PCR. Of fewer than 550,000 clones in the sample, about 10% are singletons; the top ten hold over 0.035%. One heparinised blood draw, averaging about 116 mL, came from each donor. Sorted populations all exceeded 98% purity.

This TCR was recovered from a woman aged 18 to 35 in good health. The specimen was naive CD4+ T cells from blood. The chain employs TRBV15 and TRBJ1-4, with a weak D call TRBD1 (6 bases). The CDR3 bases are TGTGCCACCAGCAGAGAAGCGGGGGGCGTTGGGGAAAAACTGTTTTTT. Translation gives CATSREAGGVGEKLFF.